Following are 4 T cell receptor beta chains from one sample sequenced in a study of shared clonotypes between healthy human individuals. Profiled with immunoSEQ multiplex PCR; TCRdb holds only in-frame clones, not every one. The data contain roughly 2.4 million clones, more than 90% of them singletons. The specimen was naive CD4+ T cells sorted from blood. Described subset: CD45RA+ positively selected. These receptors originate from a man younger than 35 in good health.

The chain links TRBV5-1 to TRBJ1-1; 10 bases map to TRBD1. V dropped 4 bases and J dropped 4; count of bases not matched to a gene: 7. CDR1 and CDR2 from the germline V gene are SGHRS and YFSETQ. The CDR3 is 15 residues long. In DNA, the CDR3 is TGCGCCAGCAGCCTCCGACAGGGGGCGGTCACTGAAGCTTTCTTT. Translated, it gives CASSLRQGAVTEAFF. Combining the CDR3 with reference TRBV5-1 and TRBJ1-1 gives the whole variable domain KAGVTQTPRYLIKTRGQQVTLSCSPISGHRSVSWYQQTPGQGLQFLFEYFSETQRNKGNFPGRFSGRQFSNSRSEMNVSTLELGDSALYLCASSLRQGAVTEAFFGQGTRLTVV.

The CDR3 coding sequence is TGTGCCAGCTCACTTTCTATCCCCCCAGGTGGCTATGGCTACACCTTC. Translated, it gives CASSLSIPPGGYGYTF. The chain employs TRBV18 and TRBJ1-2; no clear D gene. Germline V gene sequence: CDR1 KGHSH, CDR2 LQKENI. The germline V and J ends were trimmed by 4 bases and 4 bases, with 19 bases remaining between them. The CDR3 runs to 16 residues.

The chain couples TRBV6-1 to TRBJ2-6; no clear D gene. The CDR3 is 15 amino acids. Germline CDR1 reads MNHNS; CDR2 reads SASEGT. V gave up 3 bases and J gave up 1 base, with 7 bases separating them. CDR3 nucleotide sequence: TGTGCCAGCAGTGACAGAAGGTCTGGGGCCAACGTCCTGACTTTC. It codes for CASSDRRSGANVLTF.

The J gene is TRBJ2-2, the V gene TRBV30; D not certain. Trimming stripped 7 bases from V and 8 bases from J, with 26 bases between. This CDR3 region has 16 residues. Germline CDR1 and CDR2: GTSNPN and SVGIG (reference sequence). The CDR3 DNA is TGTGCCTTCCCGCGTGAAATCCACTCGGGTGCTGGGGAGCTGTTTTTT. Its protein is CAFPREIHSGAGELFF. The full variable domain, with the rest looked up from reference TRBV30 and TRBJ2-2, is SQTIHQWPATLVQPVGSPLSLECTVEGTSNPNLYWYRQAAGRGLQLLFYSVGIGQISSEVPQNLSASRPQDRQFILSSKKLLLSDSGFYLCAFPREIHSGAGELFFGEGSRLTVL.